This is a list of T cell receptor beta chains from one sample in a study of blood T cells in healthy people across ages. TCRdb redid the calling of the 5' RACE reads with MiXCR, one entry per CDR3 protein. Of 1.5 million to 2 million distinct CDR3 sequences listed, about two fifths are singletons. The specimen was blood. All receptors come from a human donor in good health. Both conserved end residues are part of each CDR3.

>TRBV7-6
CASSVRTSGWNNEQFF
>TRBV6-6
CASSLLDGDNNSPLHF
>TRBV6-2/TRBV6-3
CASSQGATMTEQYF
>TRBV24-1
CATSEPGTTHEQFF
>TRBV7-9
CASSFDRAAYNEQFF
>TRBV29-1
CSVGGAASTDMQYF
>TRBV6-2/TRBV6-3
CASSYPTATNYGYTF
>TRBV30
CAWSGAGVSFF
>TRBV7-2
CASSPSTSGGQETQYF
>TRBV7-9
CASSSTTSGSYEQYF
>TRBV5-6
CASSLLRLRTGGYEQYF
>TRBV29-1
CSVLRPGQGASSAQYF
>TRBV5-1
CASSFKTADFAQETQYF
>TRBV3-1
CASSRLAGGLQETQYF
>TRBV12-3/TRBV12-4
CASSGTGGNNSPLHF